The rows below give T cell receptor beta chains drawn from one sample of a study of T cell clonotyping in hematopoietic cell transplantation. TCRdb keeps only in-frame clones here, not all; method: immunoSEQ multiplex PCR. This table has 20,000 or so clones, roughly 84% appearing once. The specimen sequenced was peripheral blood mononuclear cells. Source of these receptors: a man aged 55 to 69 in good health. Some clones in this sample may be carry-over from other donors' samples. The CDR3 runs from the conserved cysteine through the conserved F or W. Fields, in order: V gene, J gene, D gene, clone size, CDR3 protein, CDR3 DNA. The D gene is left open where the match is weak. Clone size, where shown, is once, few, many, or a class for clones that have expanded.

V gene: TRBV5-1
J gene: TRBJ2-7
D gene: -
clone size: -
CDR3 protein: CASSLTDRLIDEQYF
CDR3 DNA: TGCGCCAGCAGCTTAACCGACAGGCTAATCGACGAGCAGTACTTC

V gene: TRBV6-5
J gene: TRBJ2-7
D gene: -
clone size: -
CDR3 protein: CASSYSSLYEQYF
CDR3 DNA: TGTGCCAGCAGTTACTCGTCACTCTACGAGCAGTACTTC

V gene: TRBV14
J gene: TRBJ1-4
D gene: -
clone size: -
CDR3 protein: CASSQVGQSNEKLFF
CDR3 DNA: TGTGCCAGCAGCCAAGTTGGACAATCTAATGAAAAACTGTTTTTT

V gene: TRBV6-1
J gene: TRBJ1-5
D gene: -
clone size: -
CDR3 protein: CASSEPQPQHF
CDR3 DNA: TGTGCCAGCAGTGAACCCCAGCCCCAGCATTTT

V gene: TRBV2
J gene: TRBJ2-7
D gene: TRBD1
clone size: -
CDR3 protein: CASSELGQGFYEQYF
CDR3 DNA: TGTGCCAGCAGTGAGCTGGGACAGGGGTTCTACGAGCAGTACTTC

V gene: TRBV11-3
J gene: TRBJ2-1
D gene: -
clone size: -
CDR3 protein: CATGGSWDYNEQFF
CDR3 DNA: TGTGCCACCGGGGGTAGCTGGGACTACAATGAGCAGTTCTTC

V gene: TRBV6-5
J gene: TRBJ1-2
D gene: -
clone size: -
CDR3 protein: CASSYPPLEHYGYTF
CDR3 DNA: TGTGCCAGCAGTTACCCCCCCTTGGAGCACTATGGCTACACCTTC

V gene: TRBV6-5
J gene: TRBJ2-7
D gene: -
clone size: -
CDR3 protein: CASSFDSFYEQYF
CDR3 DNA: TGTGCCAGCAGTTTTGACAGTTTCTACGAGCAGTACTTC

V gene: TRBV2
J gene: TRBJ2-5
D gene: -
clone size: -
CDR3 protein: CASSGRAETQYF
CDR3 DNA: TGTGCCAGCAGCGGTAGGGCAGAGACCCAGTACTTC

V gene: TRBV4-3
J gene: TRBJ2-2
D gene: TRBD1
clone size: once
CDR3 protein: CASSQLQGASGELFF
CDR3 DNA: TGCGCCAGCAGCCAATTACAGGGGGCTAGCGGGGAGCTGTTTTTT

V gene: TRBV4-1
J gene: TRBJ2-7
D gene: TRBD1
clone size: -
CDR3 protein: CASSQDLDRVNEQYF
CDR3 DNA: TGCGCCAGCAGCCAAGATTTGGACAGGGTGAACGAGCAGTACTTC

V gene: TRBV10-1
J gene: TRBJ2-2
D gene: -
clone size: -
CDR3 protein: CASSDWASNTGELFF
CDR3 DNA: TGCGCCAGCAGTGACTGGGCTTCGAACACCGGGGAGCTGTTTTTT

V gene: TRBV5-6
J gene: TRBJ1-2
D gene: -
clone size: -
CDR3 protein: CASSPTGYAYGYTF
CDR3 DNA: TGTGCCAGCAGCCCTACAGGATATGCCTATGGCTACACCTTC

V gene: TRBV19
J gene: TRBJ2-1
D gene: -
clone size: -
CDR3 protein: CASSPSLENNEQFF
CDR3 DNA: TGTGCCAGTAGTCCCTCTTTGGAAAACAATGAGCAGTTCTTC

V gene: TRBV4-3
J gene: TRBJ1-5
D gene: -
clone size: -
CDR3 protein: CASSVELSNQPQHF
CDR3 DNA: TGCGCCAGCAGCGTCGAATTGAGCAATCAGCCCCAGCATTTT

V gene: TRBV19
J gene: TRBJ1-5
D gene: -
clone size: -
CDR3 protein: CASSIEQLSNQPQHF
CDR3 DNA: TGTGCCAGTAGTATAGAACAGCTTAGCAATCAGCCCCAGCATTTT

V gene: TRBV4-2
J gene: TRBJ1-4
D gene: -
clone size: -
CDR3 protein: CASSQAWGIGEKLFF
CDR3 DNA: TGTGCCAGCAGCCAAGCTTGGGGAATAGGGGAAAAACTGTTTTTT

V gene: TRBV7-7
J gene: TRBJ2-7
D gene: TRBD1
clone size: once
CDR3 protein: CASSAGQGFDEQYF
CDR3 DNA: TGTGCCAGCAGCGCGGGACAGGGTTTCGACGAGCAGTACTTC

V gene: TRBV7-9
J gene: TRBJ1-6
D gene: -
clone size: few
CDR3 protein: CASSLADSPLHF
CDR3 DNA: TGTGCCAGCAGCTTAGCCGATTCACCCCTCCACTTT

V gene: TRBV4-2
J gene: TRBJ2-2
D gene: -
clone size: once
CDR3 protein: CASSQDQIIGVTGELFF
CDR3 DNA: TGTGCCAGCAGCCAAGACCAGATAATAGGGGTGACCGGGGAGCTGTTTTTT

V gene: TRBV25-1
J gene: TRBJ1-5
D gene: -
clone size: few
CDR3 protein: CASSGRTDHRQPQHF
CDR3 DNA: TGTGCCAGCAGTGGAAGAACAGACCATCGGCAGCCCCAGCATTTT

V gene: TRBV6-6
J gene: TRBJ1-5
D gene: -
clone size: -
CDR3 protein: CASTLLYGNQPQHF
CDR3 DNA: TGTGCCAGCACCCTCCTTTACGGCAATCAGCCCCAGCATTTT

V gene: TRBV19
J gene: TRBJ1-1
D gene: -
clone size: -
CDR3 protein: CASSIGRDPTEAFF
CDR3 DNA: TGTGCCAGTAGTATCGGACGGGACCCCACTGAAGCTTTCTTT

V gene: TRBV6-8
J gene: TRBJ1-5
D gene: -
clone size: few
CDR3 protein: CASTYGRSNQPQHF
CDR3 DNA: TGTGCCAGCACCTACGGACGGAGCAATCAGCCCCAGCATTTT

V gene: TRBV10-3
J gene: TRBJ1-2
D gene: -
clone size: -
CDR3 protein: CAISEYADEGYTF
CDR3 DNA: TGTGCCATCAGTGAGTACGCAGATGAGGGCTACACCTTC

V gene: TRBV4-2
J gene: TRBJ1-5
D gene: -
clone size: few
CDR3 protein: CASSQDSGAHQPQHF
CDR3 DNA: TGTGCCAGCAGCCAAGACTCAGGGGCTCATCAGCCCCAGCATTTT

V gene: TRBV12-2
J gene: TRBJ2-7
D gene: -
clone size: -
CDR3 protein: CASRHGARPTYEQYF
CDR3 DNA: TGTGCAAGTCGCCATGGGGCAAGACCAACCTACGAGCAGTACTTC

V gene: TRBV2
J gene: TRBJ2-3
D gene: -
clone size: -
CDR3 protein: CATKLQDTQYF
CDR3 DNA: TGTGCCACCAAATTGCAGGACACGCAGTATTTT

V gene: TRBV5-1
J gene: TRBJ2-5
D gene: TRBD2
clone size: few
CDR3 protein: CASSLGAGGTQYF
CDR3 DNA: TGCGCCAGCAGCTTGGGTGCGGGAGGGACCCAGTACTTC

V gene: TRBV30
J gene: TRBJ1-1
D gene: -
clone size: medium-sized
CDR3 protein: CAWSGDGNTEAFF
CDR3 DNA: TGTGCCTGGTCTGGAGACGGGAACACTGAAGCTTTCTTT

V gene: TRBV6-1
J gene: TRBJ2-3
D gene: TRBD2
clone size: -
CDR3 protein: CASRGGDGTDTQYF
CDR3 DNA: TGTGCCAGCAGGGGGGGGGATGGCACAGATACGCAGTATTTT

V gene: TRBV19
J gene: TRBJ1-6
D gene: -
clone size: few
CDR3 protein: CASSNNRQALNSPLHF
CDR3 DNA: TGTGCCAGTAGTAATAATCGACAGGCGCTCAATTCACCCCTCCACTTT

V gene: TRBV29-1
J gene: TRBJ1-2
D gene: -
clone size: -
CDR3 protein: CSVHESNYGYTF
CDR3 DNA: TGCAGCGTCCACGAATCTAACTATGGCTACACCTTC

V gene: TRBV27
J gene: TRBJ1-2
D gene: TRBD1
clone size: few
CDR3 protein: CASSLSAQGVGGYTF
CDR3 DNA: TGTGCCAGCAGTTTATCGGCGCAGGGGGTAGGTGGCTACACCTTC

V gene: TRBV7-9
J gene: TRBJ1-5
D gene: -
clone size: -
CDR3 protein: CASSLRVNQPQHF
CDR3 DNA: TGTGCCAGCAGCCTCAGGGTCAATCAGCCCCAGCATTTT

V gene: TRBV28
J gene: TRBJ1-1
D gene: TRBD1
clone size: -
CDR3 protein: CASSYLTGGTEAFF
CDR3 DNA: TGTGCCAGCAGCTACCTGACAGGGGGCACTGAAGCTTTCTTT

V gene: TRBV7-2
J gene: TRBJ1-5
D gene: -
clone size: once
CDR3 protein: CASSSSNNQPQHF
CDR3 DNA: TGTGCCAGCAGCTCCAGCAATAATCAGCCCCAGCATTTT

V gene: TRBV6-1
J gene: TRBJ1-3
D gene: -
clone size: -
CDR3 protein: CASSVQGARSGNTIYF
CDR3 DNA: TGTGCCAGCAGTGTGCAGGGAGCAAGGTCTGGAAACACCATATATTTT

V gene: TRBV11-2
J gene: TRBJ2-1
D gene: -
clone size: -
CDR3 protein: CASSSGSLRRNEQFF
CDR3 DNA: TGTGCCAGCAGCTCCGGTTCCCTCCGGAGGAATGAGCAGTTCTTC

V gene: TRBV4-2
J gene: TRBJ2-1
D gene: TRBD1
clone size: once
CDR3 protein: CASSLGQGGNEQFF
CDR3 DNA: TGTGCCAGCAGCCTGGGACAGGGAGGGAATGAGCAGTTCTTC